Listed here is a single TCR beta chain. The record originates from a study of T cells after somatic rescue of genetic block. The method was immunoSEQ multiplex PCR; TCRdb's version includes in-frame clones alone and lacks a portion of them. The sample has around 100,000 clones; over 80% are singletons. Germline V gives CDR1 MNHEY, CDR2 SVGAGI. This CDR3 has 14 residues. Trimming cost V 3 bases and J 4 bases; bases outside gene matches: 4. The genes are TRBV6-5 and TRBJ2-5; 8 bases line up with TRBD1. This clonotype originated in a woman aged 18-35 years. The specimen was peripheral blood mononuclear cells (PBMCs). The CDR3 nucleotides are TGTGCCAGCAGTTATGACAGGGGCGTAGAGACCCAGTACTTC. Its protein product is CASSYDRGVETQYF.